This T cell receptor beta chain was recorded in a study of T-cell memory formation after mild COVID-19. In the study overall: Clusters of TCRs were largely donor specific.

After 5'RACE with constant-segment primers, TCR alpha and TCR beta cDNA libraries carrying sample barcodes and UMIs were obtained. TCRdb recomputed calls from the 5' RACE reads with MiXCR, one row per CDR3 protein. The sample includes 450,000 to 650,000 distinct CDR3 sequences, roughly 18% of them seen just once. This CDR3 is 16 amino acids long. Trimming removed 3 bases from V and 0 bases from J; junction bases left unmatched: 7. The germline V gene encodes CDR1 MNHEY and CDR2 SVGEGT. Points from the study as a whole: Whereas later expanders leaned CD4+, clones contracting day 15 to 85 showed a balanced CD4/CD8 makeup. Unconfirmed was the SARS-CoV-2 specificity of second-wave clones that peaked on day 37.

This clonotype was seen a few times. Its cognate antigen is unknown. The specimen was PBMCs or a T cell subset sorted from them (not recorded which). This sequence was found in an adult woman who had mild COVID-19 (a few samples of this study predate the infection). Cell type and time point are not known. V is TRBV6-2 or TRBV6-3 and J is TRBJ2-7, with 8 bases aligning to TRBD2. The CDR3: CASSYSGLAGSYEQYF. In nucleotides, the CDR3 is TGTGCCAGCAGTTATTCGGGGCTAGCGGGCTCCTACGAGCAGTACTTC.